This T cell receptor beta chain was identified in a study of blood T cells in healthy people across ages. With respect to this clonotype: This CDR3 fails to terminate in the conserved phenylalanine or tryptophan, so it likely reflects a read error.

Per the germline V gene, CDR1 is SGHRS and CDR2 is YFSETQ. The CDR3 has 15 amino acids. V was shortened by 1 base and J by 2 bases, with 11 bases between the two germline ends. Donors gave roughly 9.1 milliliters of peripheral blood apiece. For the second PCR, which ran for roughly 7 to 11 cycles, a sample-barcoded 5' primer and a J-beta primer mix were used. TCRdb re-called the 5' RACE reads through MiXCR, storing one row per CDR3 protein. The sample holds around 790,000 distinct CDR3 sequences, under 45% seen once. The specimen was blood. The sequence came from a man aged 60 to 75 in good health. The V gene is TRBV5-1, the J gene TRBJ2-3; D possibly corresponds to TRBD1 (5 bases). In nucleotides, the CDR3 is TGCGCCAGCAGCTTGAGACAGTTAACCACAGATACGCAGTATCTT. It is translated as CASSLRQLTTDTQYL.